This TCR beta chain was identified during a study of T cells in Graves' hyperthyroidism and ophthalmopathy. General study points: A model built on 13 V-J features separated ophthalmopathy from stable hyperthyroidism. Clonotypes that were expanded in thyroid above 0.001 mostly appeared in blood too.

With V trimmed by 1 base and J by 5 bases, 12 bases remained unmatched. CDR1 is SGHVS, CDR2 FQNEAQ, per germline. This CDR3 contains 18 residues. Diagnoses used clinical symptoms, serum thyroxine and TRAb, thyroid ultrasound and orbital computed tomography. RNA transcripts gave rise to amplified TCR beta CDR3 regions. Researchers ran a first-round RT-PCR on the TCR CDR3 using the HTBI primer set. TCRdb ran MiXCR on the multiplex PCR reads and lists one entry per CDR3 protein. The data contain about 570,000 distinct CDR3 sequences, around 42% of them singletons. A note on this clonotype: Its antigen is unknown. This may be a read error: a much more frequent sequence differs by one nucleotide. The final CDR3 position lacks the conserved phenylalanine or tryptophan, pointing to a likely read error.

Sequenced input: peripheral blood or thyroid tissue (not recorded which). This TCR came from an adult woman with Graves' disease, either hyperthyroidism or ophthalmopathy (not recorded which). The chain carries TRBV7-8 and TRBJ2-2, with 8 bases fitting TRBD2. CDR3 amino acids: CASSLGAGAGGGTGELFS. The CDR3 nucleotides are TGTGCCAGCAGCTTAGGGGCCGGTGCGGGAGGTGGGACCGGGGAGCTGTTTTCT.